This T cell receptor (beta chain) came from a study of T cell changes during pregnancy in multiple sclerosis. Sequencing used immunoSEQ multiplex PCR; TCRdb keeps in-frame clones, though not all of them. The profile shows approximately 100,000 clones, around nine tenths of them singletons. The TCR originated in a female donor with multiple sclerosis, enrolled in a pregnancy study. The specimen comprised peripheral blood, sampled in the second trimester of pregnancy.

CDR3 residues: CASSQTGVNTEAFF. The CDR3 DNA reads as TGTGCCAGCAGCCAAACAGGGGTGAACACTGAAGCTTTCTTT. The J gene is TRBJ1-1, the V gene TRBV6-5; 7 nucleotides line up with TRBD1. CDR1 is MNHEY, CDR2 SVGAGI, per germline. The CDR3 sequence is 14 residues long. The V gene end was trimmed by 6 bases and the J gene end by 0 bases; junction bases not matched to a gene: 4.